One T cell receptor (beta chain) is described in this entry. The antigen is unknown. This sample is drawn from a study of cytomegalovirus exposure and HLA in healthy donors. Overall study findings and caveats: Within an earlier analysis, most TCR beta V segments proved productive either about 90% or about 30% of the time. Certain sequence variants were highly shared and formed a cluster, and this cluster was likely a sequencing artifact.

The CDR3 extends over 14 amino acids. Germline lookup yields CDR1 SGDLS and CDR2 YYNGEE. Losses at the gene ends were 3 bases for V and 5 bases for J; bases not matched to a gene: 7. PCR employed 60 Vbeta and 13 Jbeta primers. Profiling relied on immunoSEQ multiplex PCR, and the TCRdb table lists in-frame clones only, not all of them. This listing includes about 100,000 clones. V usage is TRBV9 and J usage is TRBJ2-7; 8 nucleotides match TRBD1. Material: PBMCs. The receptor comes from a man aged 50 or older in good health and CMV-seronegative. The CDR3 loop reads CASSARTGTHEQYF. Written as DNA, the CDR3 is TGTGCCAGCAGCGCCAGGACAGGGACCCACGAGCAGTACTTC.